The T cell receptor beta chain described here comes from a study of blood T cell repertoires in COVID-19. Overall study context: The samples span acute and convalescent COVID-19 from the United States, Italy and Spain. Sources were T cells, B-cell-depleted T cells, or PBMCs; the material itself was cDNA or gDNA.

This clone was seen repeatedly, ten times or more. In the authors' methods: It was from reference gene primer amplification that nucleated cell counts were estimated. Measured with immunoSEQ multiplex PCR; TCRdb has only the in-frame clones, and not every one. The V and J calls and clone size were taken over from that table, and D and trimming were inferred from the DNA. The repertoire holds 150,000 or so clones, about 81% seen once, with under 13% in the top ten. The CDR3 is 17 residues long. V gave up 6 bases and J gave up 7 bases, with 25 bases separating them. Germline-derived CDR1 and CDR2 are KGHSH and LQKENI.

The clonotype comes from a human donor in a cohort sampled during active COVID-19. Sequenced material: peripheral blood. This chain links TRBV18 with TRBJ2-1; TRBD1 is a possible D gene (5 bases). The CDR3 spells CASSPIATGYKGNEQFF. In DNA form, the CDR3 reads TGTGCCAGCTCGCCCATCGCCACAGGCTACAAGGGGAATGAGCAGTTCTTC.